The sequence of this T cell receptor beta chain was determined in a study of blood T cell repertoires in COVID-19. About the research overall: Some COVID-19 samples were acute and others convalescent; all came from the United States, Italy and Spain. PBMCs, B-cell-depleted T cells, or T cells were the source of the cDNA or gDNA that made up the material.

Original data processing: Amplifying reference gene primers gave estimates of nucleated cell counts. Profiling relied on immunoSEQ multiplex PCR, and the TCRdb table lists in-frame clones only, not all of them. That table supplies the V and J calls and clone size; D and trimming were determined from the DNA. Of 250,000 to 350,000 clones listed, 86% are singletons. Germline CDR1 reads MDHEN; CDR2 reads SYDVKM. The V gene lost 8 bases and the J gene lost 5 bases, with 9 bases spanning the gap. This CDR3 contains 11 residues. This TCR derives from a woman in her 30s who had recovered from COVID-19. The chain uses TRBV28 and TRBJ2-5; no clear D. The sample consisted of peripheral blood. CDR3 sequence reads: CASVLRETQYF. Written as DNA, the CDR3 is TGTGCCAGCGTCCTACGGGAGACCCAGTACTTC.